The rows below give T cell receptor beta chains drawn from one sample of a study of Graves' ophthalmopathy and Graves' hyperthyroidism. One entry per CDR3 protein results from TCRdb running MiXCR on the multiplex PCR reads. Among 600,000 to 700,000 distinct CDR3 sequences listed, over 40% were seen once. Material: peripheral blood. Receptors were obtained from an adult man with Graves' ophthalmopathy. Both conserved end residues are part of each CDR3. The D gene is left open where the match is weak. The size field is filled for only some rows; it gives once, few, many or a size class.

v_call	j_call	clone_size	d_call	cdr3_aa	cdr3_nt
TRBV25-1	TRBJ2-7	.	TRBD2	CALSGSDAEQYF	TGTGCCCTTAGCGGGAGTGATGCGGAGCAGTACTTC
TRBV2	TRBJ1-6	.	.	CASSVLDSPNSPLHF	TGTGCCAGCAGTGTTTTGGACAGTCCTAATTCACCCCTCCACTTT
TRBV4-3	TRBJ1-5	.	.	CASSQDWANSNQPQRF	TGCGCCAGCAGCCAAGATTGGGCAAATAGCAATCAGCCCCAGCGTTTT
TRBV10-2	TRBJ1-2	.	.	CASSERGVYTF	TGCGCCAGCAGTGAACGGGGTGTCTACACCTTC
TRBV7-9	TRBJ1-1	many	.	CASSLRSGPTEAFF	TGTGCCAGCAGCTTACGGAGTGGGCCGACTGAAGCTTTCTTT
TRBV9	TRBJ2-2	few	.	CASSVTVSGELFF	TGTGCCAGCAGTGTTACAGTTTCCGGGGAGCTGTTTTTT
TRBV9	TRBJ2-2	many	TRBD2	CASSVGLAGETGELFF	TGTGCCAGCAGCGTGGGACTAGCGGGGGAGACCGGGGAGCTGTTTTTT
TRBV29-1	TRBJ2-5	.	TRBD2	CSVSRASGIQETQYF	TGCAGCGTTAGCCGGGCTAGCGGGATCCAAGAGACCCAGTACTTC
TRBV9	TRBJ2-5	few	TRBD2	CASSPRRGDEETQYF	TGTGCCAGCAGCCCACGTCGGGGGGACGAAGAGACCCAGTACTTC
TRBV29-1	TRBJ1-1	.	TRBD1	CSVEEATGGGTEAFF	TGCAGCGTTGAAGAGGCAACAGGGGGCGGCACTGAAGCTTTCTTT
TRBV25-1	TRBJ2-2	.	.	CASSELRPGELFF	TGTGCCAGCAGTGAACTCAGACCCGGGGAGCTGTTTTTT
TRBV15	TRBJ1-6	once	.	CATSREGGGRRSPLHF	TGTGCCACCAGCAGAGAAGGCGGGGGGAGGCGTTCACCCCTCCACTTT
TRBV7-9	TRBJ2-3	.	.	CASSLSISTDTQYF	TGTGCCAGCAGCTTAAGTATTAGCACAGATACGCAGTATTTT
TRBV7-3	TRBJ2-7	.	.	CASSIPSGAGDYEQYF	TGTGCCAGCAGCATTCCCTCAGGGGCAGGGGATTACGAGCAGTACTTC
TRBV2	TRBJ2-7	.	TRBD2	CASSEAETSGSFRTLYF	TGTGCCAGCAGTGAAGCCGAGACTAGCGGGAGTTTCCGGACTTTGTACTTC
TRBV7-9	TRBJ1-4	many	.	CASSHRQVLNEKLFF	TGTGCCAGCAGCCATAGACAGGTCTTGAATGAAAAACTGTTTTTT
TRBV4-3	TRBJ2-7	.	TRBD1	CASSQALGTGYEQYF	TGCGCCAGCAGCCAAGCATTGGGGACAGGCTACGAGCAGTACTTC
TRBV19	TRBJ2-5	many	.	CASSPRGRAAQETQYF	TGTGCCAGTAGTCCGAGAGGGAGAGCGGCCCAAGAGACCCAGTACTTC
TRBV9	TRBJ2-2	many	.	CASSVAVGELFF	TGTGCCAGCAGCGTAGCCGTCGGGGAGCTGTTTTTT
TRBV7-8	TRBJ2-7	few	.	CASSYLPMEGSPTYEQYF	TGTGCCAGCAGTTACCTACCAATGGAGGGCAGTCCTACCTACGAGCAGTACTTC
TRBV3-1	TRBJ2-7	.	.	CASSQDRVAASSYEQYF	TGTGCCAGCAGCCAAGATCGTGTTGCGGCTAGCTCCTACGAGCAGTACTTC
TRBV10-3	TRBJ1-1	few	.	CASSPHGGMNTEAFF	TGTGCCAGCAGTCCTCATGGAGGGATGAACACTGAAGCTTTCTTT
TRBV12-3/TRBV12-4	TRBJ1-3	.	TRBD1	CASSQGQKYTIYF	TGTGCCAGCAGTCAGGGACAGAAGTACACCATATATTTT
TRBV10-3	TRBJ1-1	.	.	CASSYSSGVNTEAFF	TGTGCCAGCAGTTACTCGTCTGGGGTAAACACTGAAGCTTTCTTT
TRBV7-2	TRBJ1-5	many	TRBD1	CASSDTGVGQPQHF	TGTGCCAGCAGCGATACAGGGGTTGGTCAGCCCCAGCATTTT
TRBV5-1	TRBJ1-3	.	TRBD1	CASSLWTGHLAGNTIYF	TGCGCCAGCAGCCTCTGGACAGGACACCTGGCAGGAAACACCATATATTTT
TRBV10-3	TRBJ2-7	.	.	CARTTRQASYEQYF	TGTGCTAGAACAACAAGGCAGGCCTCCTACGAGCAGTACTTC
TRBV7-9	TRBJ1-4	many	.	CASRGGRVNEKLFF	TGTGCCAGCAGGGGGGGGAGGGTAAATGAAAAACTGTTTTTT
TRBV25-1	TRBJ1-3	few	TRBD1	CASSKTGVGDPLSGNTIYF	TGTGCCAGCAGTAAAACAGGGGTAGGGGACCCGCTCTCTGGAAACACCATATATTTT